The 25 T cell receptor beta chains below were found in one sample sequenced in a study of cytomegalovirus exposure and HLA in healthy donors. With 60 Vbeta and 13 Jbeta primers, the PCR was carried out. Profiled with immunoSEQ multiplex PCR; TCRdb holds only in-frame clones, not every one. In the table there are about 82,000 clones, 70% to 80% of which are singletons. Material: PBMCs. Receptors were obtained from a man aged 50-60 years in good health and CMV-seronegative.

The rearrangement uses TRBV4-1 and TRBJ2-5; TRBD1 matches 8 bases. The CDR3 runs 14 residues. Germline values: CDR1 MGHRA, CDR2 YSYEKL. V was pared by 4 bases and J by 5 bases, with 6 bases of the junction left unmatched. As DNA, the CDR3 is TGCGCCAGCAGCCGGACAGGGATGAAGGAGACCCAGTACTTC. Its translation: CASSRTGMKETQYF.

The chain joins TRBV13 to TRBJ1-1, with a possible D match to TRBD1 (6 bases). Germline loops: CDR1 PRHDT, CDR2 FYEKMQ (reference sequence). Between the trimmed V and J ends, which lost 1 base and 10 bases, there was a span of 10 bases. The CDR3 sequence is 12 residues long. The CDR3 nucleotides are TGTGCCAGCAGCTTAGTTACAGGGCCAGCTTTCTTT. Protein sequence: CASSLVTGPAFF.

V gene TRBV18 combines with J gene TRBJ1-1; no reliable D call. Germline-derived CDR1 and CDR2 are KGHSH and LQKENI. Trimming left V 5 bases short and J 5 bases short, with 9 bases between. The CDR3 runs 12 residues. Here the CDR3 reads CASSATGTEAFF. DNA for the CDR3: TGTGCCAGCTCAGCGACGGGGACTGAAGCTTTCTTT.

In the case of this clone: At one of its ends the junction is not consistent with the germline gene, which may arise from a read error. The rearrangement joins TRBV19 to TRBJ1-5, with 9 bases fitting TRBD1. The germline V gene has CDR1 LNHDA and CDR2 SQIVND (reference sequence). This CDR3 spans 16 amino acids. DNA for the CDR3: TGTGCCAGTACGGGGGGGGACAGGGCCATCAATCATCCCCAGCATTTT. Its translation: CASTGGDRAINHPQHF.

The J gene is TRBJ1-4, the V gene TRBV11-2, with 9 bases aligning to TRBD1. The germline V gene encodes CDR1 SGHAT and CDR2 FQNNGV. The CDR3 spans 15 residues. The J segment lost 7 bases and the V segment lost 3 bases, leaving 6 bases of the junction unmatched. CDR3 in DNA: TGTGCCAGCAGCTTTACCGGGACAGGGCCTGAAAAACTGTTTTTT. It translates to CASSFTGTGPEKLFF.

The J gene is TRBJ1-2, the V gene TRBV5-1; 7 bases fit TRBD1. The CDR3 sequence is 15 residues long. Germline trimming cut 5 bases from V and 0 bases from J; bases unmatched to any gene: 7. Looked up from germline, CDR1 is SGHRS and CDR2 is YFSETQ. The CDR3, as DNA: TGCGCCAGCAGACCGGGGACAGTCACTAACTATGGCTACACCTTC. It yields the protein CASRPGTVTNYGYTF.

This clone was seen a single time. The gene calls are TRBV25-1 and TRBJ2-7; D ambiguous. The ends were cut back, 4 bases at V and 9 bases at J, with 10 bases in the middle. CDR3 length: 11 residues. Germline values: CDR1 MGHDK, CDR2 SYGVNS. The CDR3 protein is CASSGSSVQYF. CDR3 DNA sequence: TGTGCCAGCAGTGGCTCGTCGGTGCAGTACTTC.

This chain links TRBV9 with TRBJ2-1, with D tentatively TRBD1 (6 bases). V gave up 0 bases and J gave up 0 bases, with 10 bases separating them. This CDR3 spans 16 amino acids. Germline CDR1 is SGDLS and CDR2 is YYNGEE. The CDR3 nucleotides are TGTGCCAGCAGCGTAGATCAGGGGAGCTCCTACAATGAGCAGTTCTTC. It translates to CASSVDQGSSYNEQFF.

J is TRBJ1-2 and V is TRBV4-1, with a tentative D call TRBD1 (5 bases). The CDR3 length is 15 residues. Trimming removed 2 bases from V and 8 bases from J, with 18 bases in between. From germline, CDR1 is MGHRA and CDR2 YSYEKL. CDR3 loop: CASSQTPGLSWGYTF. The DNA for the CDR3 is TGCGCCAGCAGCCAAACCCCGGGACTTTCCTGGGGCTACACCTTC.

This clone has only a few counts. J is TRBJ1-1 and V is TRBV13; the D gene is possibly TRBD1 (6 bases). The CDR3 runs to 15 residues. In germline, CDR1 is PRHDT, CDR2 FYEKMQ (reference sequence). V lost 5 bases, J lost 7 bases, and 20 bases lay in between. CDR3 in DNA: TGTGCCAGCAGCCCCCCGGGGACACCGAATGGTGAAGCTTTCTTT. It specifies CASSPPGTPNGEAFF.

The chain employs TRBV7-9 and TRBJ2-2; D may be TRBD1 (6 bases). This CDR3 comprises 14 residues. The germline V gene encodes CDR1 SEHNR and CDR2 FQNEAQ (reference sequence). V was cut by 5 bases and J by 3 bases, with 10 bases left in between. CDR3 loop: CASSKTGYTGELFF. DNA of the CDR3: TGTGCCAGCAGCAAGACAGGATACACCGGGGAGCTGTTTTTT.

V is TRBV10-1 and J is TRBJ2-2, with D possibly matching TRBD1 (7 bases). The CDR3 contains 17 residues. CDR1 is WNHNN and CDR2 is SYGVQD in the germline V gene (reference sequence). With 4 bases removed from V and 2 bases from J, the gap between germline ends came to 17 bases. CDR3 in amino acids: CASSGRGGTENTGELFF. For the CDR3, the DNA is TGCGCCAGCAGTGGAAGAGGAGGGACAGAAAACACCGGGGAGCTGTTTTTT.

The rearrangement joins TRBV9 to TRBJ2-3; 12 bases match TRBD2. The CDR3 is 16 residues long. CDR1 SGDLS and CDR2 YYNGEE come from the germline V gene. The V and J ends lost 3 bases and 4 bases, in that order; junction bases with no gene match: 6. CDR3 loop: CASSATASGGADTQYF. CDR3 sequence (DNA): TGTGCCAGCAGCGCGACGGCTAGCGGGGGGGCAGATACGCAGTATTTT.

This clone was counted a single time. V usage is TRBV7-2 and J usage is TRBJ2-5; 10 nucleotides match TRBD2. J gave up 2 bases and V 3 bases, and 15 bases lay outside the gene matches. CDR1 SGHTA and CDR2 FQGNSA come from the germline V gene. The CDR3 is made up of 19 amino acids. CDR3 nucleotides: TGTGCCAGCAGCTTTCGGGGGCTAGCGGGGGTAAATTTACAAGAGACCCAGTACTTC. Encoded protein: CASSFRGLAGVNLQETQYF.

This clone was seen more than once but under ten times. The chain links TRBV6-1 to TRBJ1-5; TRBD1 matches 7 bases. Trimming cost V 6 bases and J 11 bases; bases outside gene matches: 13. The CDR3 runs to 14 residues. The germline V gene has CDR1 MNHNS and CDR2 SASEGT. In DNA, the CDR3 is TGTGCCAGCAGCCCGCCGGACAGGATGGTAGCCCAGCATTTT. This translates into CASSPPDRMVAQHF.

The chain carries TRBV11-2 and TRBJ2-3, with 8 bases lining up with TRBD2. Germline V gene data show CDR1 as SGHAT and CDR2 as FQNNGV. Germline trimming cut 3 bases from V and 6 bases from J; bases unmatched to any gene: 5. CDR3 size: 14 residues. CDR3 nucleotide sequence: TGTGCCAGCAGCTTGGGCGGGGGGATGGATACGCAGTATTTT. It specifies CASSLGGGMDTQYF.

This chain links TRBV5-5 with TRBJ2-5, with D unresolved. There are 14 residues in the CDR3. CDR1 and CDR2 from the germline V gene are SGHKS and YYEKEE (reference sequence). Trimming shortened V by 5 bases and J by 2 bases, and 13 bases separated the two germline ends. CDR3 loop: CASSPRLVQETQYF. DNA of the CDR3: TGTGCCAGCAGTCCCCGACTGGTTCAAGAGACCCAGTACTTC. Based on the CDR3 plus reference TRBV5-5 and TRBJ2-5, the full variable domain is DAGVTQSPTHLIKTRGQQVTLRCSPISGHKSVSWYQQVLGQGPQFIFQYYEKEERGRGNFPDRFSARQFPNYSSELNVNALLLGDSALYLCASSPRLVQETQYFGPGTRLLVL.

The CDR3 coding sequence is TGTGCTAGTGGTTTAGGACACATCAATCAGCCCCAGCATTTT. Translated, it gives CASGLGHINQPQHF. The gene calls are TRBV12-5 and TRBJ1-5, with D tentatively TRBD1 (5 bases). In germline, CDR1 is LGHNT, CDR2 FRNRAP. Trimming took off 3 bases at V and 3 bases at J, with 9 bases between the two ends. The CDR3 spans 14 residues.

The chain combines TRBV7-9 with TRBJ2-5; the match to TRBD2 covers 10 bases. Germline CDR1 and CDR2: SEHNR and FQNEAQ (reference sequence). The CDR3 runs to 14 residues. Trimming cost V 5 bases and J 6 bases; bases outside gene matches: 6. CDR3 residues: CASSTSGGGKTQYF. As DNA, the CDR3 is TGTGCCAGCAGCACCAGCGGGGGGGGAAAGACCCAGTACTTC.

For the CDR3, the DNA is TGTGCCAGCAGTTACGTTGCGGGGCGCAATGAGCAGTTCTTC. It specifies CASSYVAGRNEQFF. The chain couples TRBV6-6 to TRBJ2-1; TRBD2 might be the D (6 bases). The V and J ends lost 2 bases and 6 bases respectively, with 11 bases between them. Germline-derived CDR1 and CDR2 are MNHNY and SVGAGI (reference sequence). CDR3 length equals 14 residues.

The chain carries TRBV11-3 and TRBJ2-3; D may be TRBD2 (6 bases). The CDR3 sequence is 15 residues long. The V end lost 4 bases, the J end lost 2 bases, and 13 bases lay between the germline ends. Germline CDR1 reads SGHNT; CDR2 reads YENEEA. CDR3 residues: CASSSGTRPTDTQYF. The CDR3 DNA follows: TGTGCCAGCAGCTCCGGGACTCGCCCCACAGATACGCAGTATTTT.

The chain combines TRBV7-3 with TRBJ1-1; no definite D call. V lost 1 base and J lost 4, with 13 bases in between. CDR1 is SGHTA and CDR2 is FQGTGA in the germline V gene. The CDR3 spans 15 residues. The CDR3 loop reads CASSLNPGFATEAFF. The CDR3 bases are TGTGCCAGCAGCTTAAATCCGGGGTTTGCCACTGAAGCTTTCTTT.

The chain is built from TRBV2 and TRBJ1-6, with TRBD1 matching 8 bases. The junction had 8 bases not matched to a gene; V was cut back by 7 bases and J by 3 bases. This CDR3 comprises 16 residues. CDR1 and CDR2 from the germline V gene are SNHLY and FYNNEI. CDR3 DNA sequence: TGTGCCAGCAAGGGCAGGGGGCAATTCTATAATTCACCCCTCCACTTT. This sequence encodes CASKGRGQFYNSPLHF.

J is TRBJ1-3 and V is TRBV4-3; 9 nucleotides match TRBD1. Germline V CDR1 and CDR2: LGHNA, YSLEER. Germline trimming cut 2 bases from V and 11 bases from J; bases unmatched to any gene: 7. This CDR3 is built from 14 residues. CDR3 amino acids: CASSQRDRALPIYF. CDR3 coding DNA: TGCGCCAGCAGCCAACGGGACAGGGCCCTTCCCATATATTTT.

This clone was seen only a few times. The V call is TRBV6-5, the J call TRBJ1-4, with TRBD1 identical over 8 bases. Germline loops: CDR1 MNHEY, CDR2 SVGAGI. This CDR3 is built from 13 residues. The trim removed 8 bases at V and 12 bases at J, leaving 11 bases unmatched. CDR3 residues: CASLQEGTGQLFF. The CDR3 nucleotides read TGTGCCAGCCTACAGGAAGGGACAGGCCAACTGTTTTTT.